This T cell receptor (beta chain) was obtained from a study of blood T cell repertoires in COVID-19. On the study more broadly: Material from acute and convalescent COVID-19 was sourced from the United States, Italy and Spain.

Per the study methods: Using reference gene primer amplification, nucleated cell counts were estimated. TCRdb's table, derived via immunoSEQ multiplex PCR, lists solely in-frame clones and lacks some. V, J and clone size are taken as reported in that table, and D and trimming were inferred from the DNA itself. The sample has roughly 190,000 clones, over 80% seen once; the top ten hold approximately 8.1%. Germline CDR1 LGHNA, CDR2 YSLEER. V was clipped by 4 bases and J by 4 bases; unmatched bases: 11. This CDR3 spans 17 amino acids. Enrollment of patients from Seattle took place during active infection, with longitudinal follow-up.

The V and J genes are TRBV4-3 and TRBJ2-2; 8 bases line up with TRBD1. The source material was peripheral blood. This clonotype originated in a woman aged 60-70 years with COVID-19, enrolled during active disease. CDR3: CASSRRSGGWVTGELFF. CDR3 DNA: TGCGCCAGCAGCCGCCGGTCAGGGGGCTGGGTCACCGGGGAGCTGTTTTTT.